A single sample gave rise to the 26 T cell receptor beta chains below, sequenced in a study of blood T cells in healthy people across ages. A second PCR, run for roughly 7 to 11 cycles, used a sample-barcoded 5' primer plus a J-beta primer mix. Using its own MiXCR run on the 5' RACE reads, TCRdb lists one record per CDR3 protein. The data show 750,000 to 950,000 distinct CDR3 sequences, with 25% to 30% seen just once and approximately 10% held by the top ten. These data were also reused for a study on T cells of mothers and their children.

Sequenced input: blood. All receptors derive from a woman in her thirties or forties in good health.

Turning to this clonotype: A much larger clone differs from this one at a single base, so this may be a read error. The J gene is TRBJ2-1, the V gene TRBV7-9, with TRBD1 matching 8 bases. The germline gives CDR1 SEHNR, CDR2 FQNEAQ (reference sequence). Germline trimming cut 5 bases from V and 10 bases from J; bases unmatched to any gene: 10. The CDR3 totals 14 residues. CDR3 in DNA: TGTGCCAGCAGCACTTCACAGGGGGTCTACGAGCAGTTCTTC. As protein: CASSTSQGVYEQFF.

This sequence joins TRBV27 and TRBJ2-7, with 7 bases matching TRBD1. V lost 7 bases, J lost 3 bases, and 12 bases stayed unmatched. CDR1 MNHEY and CDR2 SMNVEV come from the germline V gene (reference sequence). The CDR3 runs to 15 residues. As DNA, the CDR3 is TGTGCCAGCAACAGGGGCCAGGGGTATGACTACGAGCAGTACTTC. This translates into CASNRGQGYDYEQYF.

The chain uses TRBV29-1 and TRBJ1-5; TRBD1 matches 9 bases. Per the germline V gene, CDR1 is SQVTM and CDR2 is ANQGSEA. This CDR3 comprises 14 residues. After removal of 4 bases from V and 4 bases from J, the junction contained 5 bases not matched to a gene. CDR3 sequence: CSVVATGGNQPQHF. The CDR3 nucleotides are TGCAGCGTTGTCGCGACAGGGGGTAATCAGCCCCAGCATTTT.

This clonotype was detected many times. The genes are TRBV3-1 and TRBJ2-5; 7 bases agree with TRBD1. This CDR3 is 14 amino acids long. Germline V gene lookup returns CDR1 LGHDT and CDR2 YNNKEL (reference sequence). J gave up 2 bases and V 5 bases, and 5 bases lay outside the gene matches. As DNA, the CDR3 is TGTGCCAGCAGCAGGGACAGCACACAAGAGACCCAGTACTTC. It is translated as CASSRDSTQETQYF.

There are a few counts of this clonotype. The chain combines TRBV12-3 or TRBV12-4 with TRBJ2-3; a weak D match, TRBD2 (5 bases). The length of the CDR3 is 15 residues. The V and J ends lost 1 base and 3 bases respectively, with 11 bases between them. The DNA for the CDR3 is TGTGCCAGCAGTTTAGGAGTTTCGGGGACAGATACGCAGTATTTT. It encodes CASSLGVSGTDTQYF.

The chain has TRBV5-1 and TRBJ1-6, with 8 bases that match TRBD1. In germline, CDR1 is SGHRS, CDR2 YFSETQ. The CDR3 has 17 amino acids. Trimming at V came to 4 bases and at J to 0 bases, leaving 6 bases not matched to a gene. CDR3 nucleotides: TGCGCCAGCAGCCCGGGACAGGCCCGCTCCTATAATTCACCCCTCCACTTT. Its translation: CASSPGQARSYNSPLHF.

CDR3 protein: CASSYSRGAGNIQYF. Here the CDR3 DNA reads TGTGCCAGCAGTTACTCGAGAGGGGCTGGAAACATTCAGTACTTC. This chain connects TRBV6-2 or TRBV6-3 to TRBJ2-4; D tentatively reads TRBD1 or TRBD2 (5 bases each). V dropped 0 bases and J dropped 6 bases, with 12 bases sitting between them. The CDR3 is made up of 15 amino acids. Germline CDR1 is MNHEY and CDR2 is SVGEGT.

Points on this clonotype: Sequence at one end of the junction differs from germline and may be a read error. The chain uses TRBV6-1 and TRBJ2-3; 14 nucleotides match TRBD2. Germline CDR1 and CDR2: MNHNS and SASEGT. The CDR3 is made up of 17 amino acids. The CDR3, as DNA: TGTACCAGCAGTGCCGGACTAGCGGGGGGCCACACAGATACGCAGTATTTT. Its translation: CTSSAGLAGGHTDTQYF.

The CDR3 DNA is TGTGCCAGCAGTCCAATCGGACAGGGAACGAATGGCTACACCTTC. Its translation is CASSPIGQGTNGYTF. The V call is TRBV6-5, the J call TRBJ1-2, with 8 nucleotides matching TRBD1. Trimming took 5 bases from V and 6 from J; bases not matched to a gene: 11. Germline loops: CDR1 MNHEY, CDR2 SVGAGI. CDR3 length equals 15 residues.

The chain links TRBV3-1 to TRBJ1-1; 7 bases align to TRBD1. The V gene end was trimmed by 4 bases and the J gene end by 0 bases; junction bases not matched to a gene: 8. The CDR3 spans 16 residues. Germline V gene lookup returns CDR1 LGHDT and CDR2 YNNKEL (reference sequence). The CDR3 bases are TGTGCCAGCAGCCCACGGAGACAGGGAATGAACACTGAAGCTTTCTTT. Protein: CASSPRRQGMNTEAFF.

The V gene is TRBV2, the J gene TRBJ2-7; perhaps TRBD1 as D (6 bases). Deletions cut 7 bases from V and 3 bases from J, with 10 bases between. Germline lookup yields CDR1 SNHLY and CDR2 FYNNEI. There are 12 residues in the CDR3. CDR3 amino acids: CASKWTDYEQYF. The CDR3, as DNA: TGTGCCAGCAAGTGGACAGACTACGAGCAGTACTTC.

The rearrangement joins TRBV5-1 to TRBJ2-3, with 8 bases lining up with TRBD2. CDR1 and CDR2 (germline): SGHRS, YFSETQ. The length of the CDR3 is 16 residues. Trimming cost V 3 bases and J 1 base; bases outside gene matches: 7. CDR3: CASSSGREVGTDTQYF. The DNA for the CDR3 is TGCGCCAGCAGCTCCGGGAGGGAGGTGGGCACAGATACGCAGTATTTT.

The chain links TRBV30 to TRBJ1-2; no clear D. The CDR3 runs 13 residues. Germline V gene sequence: CDR1 GTSNPN, CDR2 SVGIG (reference sequence). V lost 0 bases and J 4 bases, leaving 9 bases between the germline ends. Written as DNA, the CDR3 is TGTGCCTGGAGTGTATCGAGGTCCTATGGCTACACCTTC. This gives the protein CAWSVSRSYGYTF.

This clonotype has a count of ten or more. The junction departs from germline at one end; a sequencing error may be responsible. This sequence joins TRBV11-1 and TRBJ2-7, with D possibly matching TRBD2 (6 bases). This CDR3 spans 17 amino acids. Germline-derived CDR1 and CDR2 are SGHAT and FQDESV (reference sequence). CDR3 nucleotide sequence: TGCGCCAGCAGTCCTAAAGCGGGCAGAGCTTTCTCCTACGAGCAGTACTTC. Translation gives CASSPKAGRAFSYEQYF. Together with reference TRBV11-1 and TRBJ2-7, the CDR3 gives the full variable domain: EAEVAQSPRYKITEKSQAVAFWCDPISGHATLYWYRQILGQGPELLVQFQDESVVDDSQLPKDRFSAERLKGVDSTLKIQPAELGDSAMYLCASSPKAGRAFSYEQYFGPGTRLTVT.

The V and J genes are TRBV20-1 and TRBJ2-7; 9 bases align to TRBD2. The J call may be incorrect, as the DNA end agrees better with TRBJ2-5. This CDR3 region has 14 residues. Germline CDR1 DFQATT, CDR2 SNEGSKA (reference sequence). CDR3 in DNA: TGCAGTGCTGTAGCGGGGGCGACTCTAGAGACCCAGTACTTC. Amino acid sequence: CSAVAGATLETQYF.

Remarks on this clonotype: This could be a read error, since a much larger clone is one nucleotide away. This chain links TRBV6-5 with TRBJ2-7; a possible D gene is TRBD2 (6 bases). The CDR3 spans 16 residues. The germline CDR1 and CDR2 sequences are MNHEY and SVGAGI. The CDR3 spells CASGYLRVGGIGEQYF. CDR3 nucleotides: TGTGCCAGCGGTTACCTCAGGGTTGGCGGGATCGGGGAGCAGTACTTC.

This clonotype was observed many times. This chain links TRBV9 with TRBJ2-1; no firm D call. The CDR3 has 11 residues. V dropped 0 bases and J dropped 9 bases, with 4 bases sitting between them. Germline lookup yields CDR1 SGDLS and CDR2 YYNGEE. The CDR3 DNA sequence: TGTGCCAGCAGCGTAGCTGGTGAGCAGTTCTTC. Translating it yields CASSVAGEQFF.

Details on this clonotype: A much larger clone differs by one base, so this may be a read error. V and J are TRBV29-1 and TRBJ2-1; D not resolved. The J call may be in error: the DNA end matches TRBJ2-7 better. This CDR3 comprises 12 residues. The germline gives CDR1 SQVTM, CDR2 ANQGSEA. CDR3 region: CSGESSAYEQYF. CDR3 sequence (DNA): TGCAGCGGTGAATCTTCAGCCTACGAGCAGTACTTC.

This clonotype was observed a few times. This rearrangement joins TRBV28 to TRBJ2-1; 9 nucleotides agree with TRBD2. Germline assignment: CDR1 MDHEN and CDR2 SYDVKM. The CDR3 sequence is 16 residues long. Unmatched junction bases numbered 9, after V lost 5 bases and J lost 4 bases. The CDR3 DNA is TGTGCCAGCAGTACCCCAGGGAGCGGGGGGTACAATGAGCAGTTCTTC. Its protein is CASSTPGSGGYNEQFF.

This clonotype was recorded at least ten times. V usage is TRBV7-2 and J usage is TRBJ2-7; D remains ambiguous. Germline loops: CDR1 SGHTA, CDR2 FQGNSA. CDR3 size: 13 residues. V was cut by 5 bases and J by 3 bases, with 11 bases left in between. The CDR3 protein is CASSPVYHYEQYF. The CDR3 DNA follows: TGTGCCAGCAGCCCCGTATACCACTACGAGCAGTACTTC. The complete variable domain, with remaining parts taken from reference TRBV7-2 and TRBJ2-7, reads GAGVSQSPSNKVTEKGKDVELRCDPISGHTALYWYRQSLGQGLEFLIYFQGNSAPDKSGLPSDRFSAERTGGSVSTLTIQRTQQEDSAVYLCASSPVYHYEQYFGPGTRLTVT.

In DNA form, the CDR3 reads TGTGCCAGCAGCTTAGGTTTGACAGGCATGAACACTGAAGCTTTCTTT. This translates into CASSLGLTGMNTEAFF. The rearrangement joins TRBV7-2 to TRBJ1-1, with D perhaps matching TRBD1 (6 bases). Germline V gene data show CDR1 as SGHTA and CDR2 as FQGNSA. Trimming pared 1 base from V and 0 bases from J, leaving 12 bases between. This CDR3 has 16 amino acids.

This clonotype has a handful of counts. The chain recombines TRBV20-1 with TRBJ1-5; 9 bases are a match to TRBD1. Trimming removed 4 bases from V and 6 bases from J; junction bases left unmatched: 7. The length of the CDR3 is 14 residues. Per the germline V gene, CDR1 is DFQATT and CDR2 is SNEGSKA (reference sequence). The CDR3 DNA is TGCAGTGCTACTACAGGGGGCCGGTTTCAGCCCCAGCATTTT. Its protein is CSATTGGRFQPQHF.

The table lists this clonotype with many counts. This rearrangement joins TRBV6-1 to TRBJ2-7, with D perhaps matching TRBD2 (6 bases). The V gene's germline CDR1 is MNHNS and CDR2 SASEGT. V was pared by 8 bases and J by 3 bases, with 11 bases between. This CDR3 has 12 residues. As DNA, the CDR3 is TGTGCCAGCGGTTGGGACTTCTACGAGCAGTACTTC. Its translation: CASGWDFYEQYF.

In the case of this clonotype: Being one base from a much bigger clone, this may be a read error. V and J are TRBV9 and TRBJ2-5; 7 bases match TRBD2. Germline V gene data show CDR1 as SGDLS and CDR2 as YYNGEE. This CDR3 contains 16 residues. In DNA, the CDR3 is TGTGCCAGCAGCCCCCAAGTAAGGGGACTACAAGAGACCCGGTACTTC. This encodes CASSPQVRGLQETRYF. The whole variable domain, filled in from reference TRBV9 and TRBJ2-5, reads DSGVTQTPKHLITATGQRVTLRCSPRSGDLSVYWYQQSLDQGLQFLIQYYNGEERAKGNILERFSAQQFPDLHSELNLSSLELGDSALYFCASSPQVRGLQETRYFGPGTRLLVL.

In this sample, this clonotype turned up a few times. The CDR3, as DNA: TGCAGTGCTAGAGATCTCTTAGGTACTGAAGCTTTCTTT. Translation gives CSARDLLGTEAFF. V and J are TRBV20-1 and TRBJ1-1, with no clear D. Germline loops: CDR1 DFQATT, CDR2 SNEGSKA (reference sequence). V was trimmed by 0 bases and J by 5 bases, leaving 10 bases between them. The CDR3 has 13 residues.

This clonotype was counted ten times or more. The V call is TRBV4-3, the J call TRBJ2-7, with D unclear. The germline V gene encodes CDR1 LGHNA and CDR2 YSLEER. V was cut by 1 base and J by 2 bases, with 12 bases left in between. This CDR3 contains 15 residues. The CDR3 DNA sequence: TGCGCCAGCAGCCAAGTCTGGCAAGGACCCTACGAGCAGTACTTC. It is translated as CASSQVWQGPYEQYF.